Listed below are T cell receptor beta chains from one sample, sequenced in a study of beta chain features in type 1 diabetes. TCRdb keeps only in-frame clones here, not all; method: immunoSEQ multiplex PCR. This table has some 200,000 clones, approximately 16% appearing once. The sequencing input was naive CD4+ T cells from blood. The receptors derive from a man in his thirties or forties with type 1 diabetes. The CDR3 runs from the conserved cysteine through the conserved F or W. Fields, in order: D gene, V gene, clone size, J gene, CDR3 protein, CDR3 DNA. D genes are given only for firm matches. Only part of the rows carry a size: once, few, many, or a class if the clone is expanded.

d_call: TRBD1; v_call: TRBV10-3; clone_size: -; j_call: TRBJ1-4; cdr3_aa: CAISDLPGQGSEKLFF; cdr3_nt: TGTGCCATCAGTGATCTACCGGGACAGGGGAGTGAAAAACTGTTTTTT
d_call: TRBD2; v_call: TRBV7-2; clone_size: -; j_call: TRBJ2-7; cdr3_aa: CASSFGGTSGSYEQYF; cdr3_nt: TGTGCCAGCAGCTTTGGCGGGACTAGCGGGTCCTACGAGCAGTACTTC
d_call: -; v_call: TRBV7-2; clone_size: few; j_call: TRBJ2-3; cdr3_aa: CASSFSGGRVHTQYF; cdr3_nt: TGTGCCAGCAGCTTCAGTGGGGGGAGAGTACATACGCAGTATTTT
d_call: -; v_call: TRBV29-1; clone_size: few; j_call: TRBJ2-7; cdr3_aa: CSVEGRAGGEQYF; cdr3_nt: TGCAGCGTTGAGGGCAGGGCAGGAGGCGAGCAGTACTTC
d_call: -; v_call: TRBV4-1; clone_size: -; j_call: TRBJ2-5; cdr3_aa: CASSQPVAGTQYF; cdr3_nt: TGCGCCAGCAGCCAACCTGTTGCCGGAACCCAGTACTTC
d_call: -; v_call: TRBV23-1; clone_size: -; j_call: TRBJ1-2; cdr3_aa: CASSQARDNWTTNYGYTF; cdr3_nt: TGCGCCAGCAGTCAAGCCCGGGACAACTGGACCACCAACTATGGCTACACCTTC
d_call: -; v_call: TRBV14; clone_size: -; j_call: TRBJ2-3; cdr3_aa: CASSQVQPTDTQYF; cdr3_nt: TGTGCCAGCAGCCAAGTTCAACCCACAGATACGCAGTATTTT
d_call: -; v_call: TRBV29-1; clone_size: few; j_call: TRBJ1-5; cdr3_aa: CSVAGHLDQPQHF; cdr3_nt: TGCAGCGTCGCGGGACACCTGGATCAGCCCCAGCATTTT
d_call: -; v_call: TRBV25-1; clone_size: -; j_call: TRBJ2-7; cdr3_aa: CASSDPGVEGKYF; cdr3_nt: TGTGCCAGCAGTGACCCGGGGGTTGAGGGTAAGTACTTC
d_call: -; v_call: TRBV7-6; clone_size: -; j_call: TRBJ1-4; cdr3_aa: CASSPNHSGEKLFF; cdr3_nt: TGTGCCAGCAGCCCCAACCACAGCGGAGAAAAACTGTTTTTT
d_call: -; v_call: TRBV16; clone_size: -; j_call: TRBJ1-2; cdr3_aa: CASSQSPYGYTF; cdr3_nt: TGTGCCAGCAGCCAATCACCCTATGGCTACACCTTC
d_call: -; v_call: TRBV23-1; clone_size: few; j_call: TRBJ2-4; cdr3_aa: CASSQPPRGKNIQYF; cdr3_nt: TGCGCCAGCAGTCAACCTCCAAGGGGCAAAAACATTCAGTACTTC
d_call: -; v_call: TRBV6-5; clone_size: -; j_call: TRBJ2-1; cdr3_aa: CASRLYNEQFF; cdr3_nt: TGTGCCAGCAGACTCTACAATGAGCAGTTCTTC
d_call: -; v_call: TRBV9; clone_size: -; j_call: TRBJ2-6; cdr3_aa: CASSVLSGANVLTF; cdr3_nt: TGTGCCAGCAGCGTCCTCTCTGGGGCCAACGTCCTGACTTTC
d_call: -; v_call: TRBV7-9; clone_size: few; j_call: TRBJ1-4; cdr3_aa: CASSTPGHLNEKLFF; cdr3_nt: TGTGCCAGCAGTACTCCGGGCCATCTTAATGAAAAACTGTTTTTT
d_call: TRBD1; v_call: TRBV5-6; clone_size: -; j_call: TRBJ2-4; cdr3_aa: CASSTTGVRIENIQYF; cdr3_nt: TGTGCCAGCAGCACCACAGGGGTCCGGATTGAAAACATTCAGTACTTC
d_call: -; v_call: TRBV7-2; clone_size: few; j_call: TRBJ2-2; cdr3_aa: CASSLTGELFF; cdr3_nt: TGTGCCAGCAGCTTAACCGGGGAGCTGTTTTTT
d_call: -; v_call: TRBV13; clone_size: -; j_call: TRBJ2-5; cdr3_aa: CASSLQGYETQYF; cdr3_nt: TGTGCCAGCAGCTTACAGGGATACGAGACCCAGTACTTC
d_call: -; v_call: TRBV10-1; clone_size: -; j_call: TRBJ2-4; cdr3_aa: CASSGRGDKNIQYF; cdr3_nt: TGCGCCAGCAGTGGAAGAGGGGACAAAAACATTCAGTACTTC
d_call: -; v_call: TRBV7-9; clone_size: -; j_call: TRBJ2-3; cdr3_aa: CASSLRDHTDTQYF; cdr3_nt: TGTGCCAGCAGCTTACGGGACCACACAGATACGCAGTATTTT
d_call: -; v_call: TRBV18; clone_size: -; j_call: TRBJ1-2; cdr3_aa: CASSPLRAGDLTNYGYTF; cdr3_nt: TGTGCCAGCTCACCCCTTCGGGCGGGCGATCTAACTAACTATGGCTACACCTTC
d_call: -; v_call: TRBV2; clone_size: -; j_call: TRBJ2-2; cdr3_aa: CATTILSSLTGELFF; cdr3_nt: TGTGCCACCACCATCCTTTCCTCTCTCACCGGGGAGCTGTTTTTT
d_call: -; v_call: TRBV29-1; clone_size: few; j_call: TRBJ2-1; cdr3_aa: CSVGGPGNEQFF; cdr3_nt: TGCAGCGTTGGGGGCCCTGGCAATGAGCAGTTCTTC
d_call: TRBD1; v_call: TRBV18; clone_size: -; j_call: TRBJ1-2; cdr3_aa: CASSPAGQANYGYTF; cdr3_nt: TGTGCCAGCTCACCAGCTGGACAGGCTAACTATGGCTACACCTTC
d_call: TRBD1; v_call: TRBV9; clone_size: once; j_call: TRBJ1-1; cdr3_aa: CASSEQGQGGEAFF; cdr3_nt: TGTGCCAGCAGCGAACAGGGACAGGGAGGCGAAGCTTTCTTT
d_call: -; v_call: TRBV5-4; clone_size: few; j_call: TRBJ2-3; cdr3_aa: CASSSGMSTDTQYF; cdr3_nt: TGTGCCAGCAGCTCGGGTATGAGCACAGATACGCAGTATTTT
d_call: TRBD1; v_call: TRBV30; clone_size: -; j_call: TRBJ2-3; cdr3_aa: CARDRDPTDTQYF; cdr3_nt: TGTGCCAGAGACAGGGACCCCACAGATACGCAGTATTTT
d_call: -; v_call: TRBV20-1; clone_size: -; j_call: TRBJ2-5; cdr3_aa: CSARVSRTQYF; cdr3_nt: TGCAGTGCTAGAGTATCGCGGACCCAGTACTTC
d_call: TRBD1; v_call: TRBV5-4; clone_size: -; j_call: TRBJ2-1; cdr3_aa: CASSLGTGDLYEQFF; cdr3_nt: TGTGCCAGCAGCTTGGGAACAGGGGATCTGTATGAGCAGTTCTTC
d_call: -; v_call: TRBV6-6; clone_size: few; j_call: TRBJ2-3; cdr3_aa: CASSRGHPLTDTQYF; cdr3_nt: TGTGCCAGCAGTCGGGGACACCCACTCACAGATACGCAGTATTTT
d_call: -; v_call: TRBV7-9; clone_size: few; j_call: TRBJ1-1; cdr3_aa: CASSLMGRNTEAFF; cdr3_nt: TGTGCCAGCAGCCTGATGGGAAGGAACACTGAAGCTTTCTTT
d_call: -; v_call: TRBV18; clone_size: -; j_call: TRBJ2-4; cdr3_aa: CASSPMQGGAKNIQYF; cdr3_nt: TGTGCCAGCTCACCGATGCAGGGGGGAGCCAAAAACATTCAGTACTTC
d_call: TRBD1; v_call: TRBV11-2; clone_size: few; j_call: TRBJ2-1; cdr3_aa: CASTLEGTGRNEQFF; cdr3_nt: TGTGCCAGCACCCTGGAGGGGACAGGGCGGAATGAGCAGTTCTTC
d_call: -; v_call: TRBV30; clone_size: -; j_call: TRBJ1-1; cdr3_aa: CAWSVQSDTEAFF; cdr3_nt: TGTGCCTGGAGTGTACAAAGCGACACTGAAGCTTTCTTT
d_call: -; v_call: TRBV29-1; clone_size: -; j_call: TRBJ2-1; cdr3_aa: CSVEGGAGRAYNEQFF; cdr3_nt: TGCAGCGTTGAAGGGGGTGCGGGACGAGCCTACAATGAGCAGTTCTTC
d_call: -; v_call: TRBV30; clone_size: -; j_call: TRBJ1-4; cdr3_aa: CAWGRDHEKLFF; cdr3_nt: TGTGCCTGGGGCCGGGATCACGAAAAACTGTTTTTT
d_call: TRBD2; v_call: TRBV7-2; clone_size: few; j_call: TRBJ2-1; cdr3_aa: CASSLGAAGYNEQFF; cdr3_nt: TGTGCCAGCAGCTTAGGGGCAGCGGGGTACAATGAGCAGTTCTTC
d_call: -; v_call: TRBV29-1; clone_size: few; j_call: TRBJ1-2; cdr3_aa: CSVLNMNYGYTF; cdr3_nt: TGCAGCGTTTTGAACATGAACTATGGCTACACCTTC
d_call: -; v_call: TRBV4-2; clone_size: -; j_call: TRBJ1-4; cdr3_aa: CASSQDPGRLEEKLFF; cdr3_nt: TGTGCCAGCAGCCAGGATCCGGGACGCTTAGAGGAAAAACTGTTTTTT
d_call: TRBD2; v_call: TRBV5-6; clone_size: -; j_call: TRBJ2-7; cdr3_aa: CASSSRLAGHYEQYF; cdr3_nt: TGTGCCAGCAGCTCCAGACTAGCGGGGCACTACGAGCAGTACTTC
d_call: TRBD1; v_call: TRBV7-2; clone_size: -; j_call: TRBJ2-5; cdr3_aa: CASSFDRGETQYF; cdr3_nt: TGTGCCAGCAGCTTCGACAGGGGGGAGACCCAGTACTTC
d_call: -; v_call: TRBV2; clone_size: -; j_call: TRBJ2-1; cdr3_aa: CASSLPGYKADEQFF; cdr3_nt: TGTGCCAGCAGTCTACCGGGCTACAAAGCTGATGAGCAGTTCTTC
d_call: -; v_call: TRBV4-3; clone_size: few; j_call: TRBJ2-7; cdr3_aa: CASSPDSNYEQYF; cdr3_nt: TGCGCCAGCAGCCCAGACAGCAACTACGAGCAGTACTTC
d_call: TRBD2; v_call: TRBV10-3; clone_size: few; j_call: TRBJ2-3; cdr3_aa: CAISTSGRSTDTQYF; cdr3_nt: TGTGCCATCAGTACAAGCGGGAGGAGCACAGATACGCAGTATTTT
d_call: -; v_call: TRBV6-6; clone_size: few; j_call: TRBJ2-4; cdr3_aa: CASSYTGGDNIQYF; cdr3_nt: TGTGCCAGCAGTTACACCGGGGGCGATAACATTCAGTACTTC
d_call: -; v_call: TRBV9; clone_size: -; j_call: TRBJ2-3; cdr3_aa: CASSVDTPDTQYF; cdr3_nt: TGTGCCAGCAGCGTAGACACGCCAGATACGCAGTATTTT
d_call: TRBD2; v_call: TRBV25-1; clone_size: few; j_call: TRBJ2-7; cdr3_aa: CASTGGREQYF; cdr3_nt: TGTGCCAGCACCGGGGGGAGGGAGCAGTACTTC
d_call: -; v_call: TRBV30; clone_size: few; j_call: TRBJ1-1; cdr3_aa: CAWSVRGNTEAFF; cdr3_nt: TGTGCCTGGAGTGTAAGGGGGAACACTGAAGCTTTCTTT
d_call: TRBD1; v_call: TRBV29-1; clone_size: few; j_call: TRBJ2-5; cdr3_aa: CSALEHDRGPQETQYF; cdr3_nt: TGCAGCGCCCTCGAACATGACAGGGGACCGCAAGAGACCCAGTACTTC
d_call: -; v_call: TRBV9; clone_size: -; j_call: TRBJ2-2; cdr3_aa: CASSQASNTGELFF; cdr3_nt: TGTGCCAGCTCCCAGGCCTCCAACACCGGGGAGCTGTTTTTT
d_call: TRBD1; v_call: TRBV29-1; clone_size: few; j_call: TRBJ2-1; cdr3_aa: CSGDSQSYEQFF; cdr3_nt: TGCAGCGGGGACAGCCAGAGCTATGAGCAGTTCTTC
d_call: TRBD1; v_call: TRBV28; clone_size: -; j_call: TRBJ2-1; cdr3_aa: CASSLQGAANNEQFF; cdr3_nt: TGTGCCAGCAGTTTACAGGGGGCGGCCAACAATGAGCAGTTCTTC
d_call: -; v_call: TRBV27; clone_size: few; j_call: TRBJ2-7; cdr3_aa: CASSPTPGSYEQYF; cdr3_nt: TGTGCCAGCAGTCCGACCCCGGGATCCTACGAGCAGTACTTC
d_call: -; v_call: TRBV14; clone_size: few; j_call: TRBJ2-1; cdr3_aa: CASSQGSGFSYNEQFF; cdr3_nt: TGTGCCAGCAGCCAAGGGAGCGGGTTCTCCTACAATGAGCAGTTCTTC
d_call: -; v_call: TRBV29-1; clone_size: few; j_call: TRBJ1-3; cdr3_aa: CSVERDVQNTIYF; cdr3_nt: TGCAGCGTTGAACGGGACGTACAGAACACCATATATTTT
d_call: TRBD2; v_call: TRBV12-5; clone_size: few; j_call: TRBJ2-3; cdr3_aa: CASGLATSGDTQYF; cdr3_nt: TGTGCTAGTGGTTTGGCGACTAGCGGAGATACGCAGTATTTT
d_call: -; v_call: TRBV7-2; clone_size: -; j_call: TRBJ2-5; cdr3_aa: CASSLGVPPGRETQYF; cdr3_nt: TGTGCCAGCAGCTTAGGAGTCCCGCCAGGGCGAGAGACCCAGTACTTC
d_call: -; v_call: TRBV9; clone_size: few; j_call: TRBJ2-3; cdr3_aa: CASSPSPQGGLYTDTQYF; cdr3_nt: TGTGCCAGCAGCCCCTCTCCCCAGGGCGGGTTGTACACAGATACGCAGTATTTT
d_call: TRBD2; v_call: TRBV14; clone_size: few; j_call: TRBJ2-1; cdr3_aa: CASSLRLAGVSYNEQFF; cdr3_nt: TGTGCCAGCAGTCTACGACTAGCGGGTGTCTCCTACAATGAGCAGTTCTTC